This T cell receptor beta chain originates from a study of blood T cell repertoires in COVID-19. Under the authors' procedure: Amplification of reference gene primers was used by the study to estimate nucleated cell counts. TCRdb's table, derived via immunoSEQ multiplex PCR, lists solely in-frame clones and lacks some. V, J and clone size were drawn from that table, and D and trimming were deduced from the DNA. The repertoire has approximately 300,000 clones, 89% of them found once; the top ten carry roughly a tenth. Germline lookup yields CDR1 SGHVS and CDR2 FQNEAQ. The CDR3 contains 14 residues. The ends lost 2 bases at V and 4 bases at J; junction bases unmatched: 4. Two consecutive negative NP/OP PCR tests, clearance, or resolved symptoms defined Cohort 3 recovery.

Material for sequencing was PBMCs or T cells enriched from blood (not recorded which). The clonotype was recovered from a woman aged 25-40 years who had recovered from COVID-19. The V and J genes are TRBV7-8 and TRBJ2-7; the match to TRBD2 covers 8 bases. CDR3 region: CASSLTGGGYEQYF. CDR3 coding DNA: TGTGCCAGCAGCTTAACGGGCGGGGGGTACGAGCAGTACTTC.